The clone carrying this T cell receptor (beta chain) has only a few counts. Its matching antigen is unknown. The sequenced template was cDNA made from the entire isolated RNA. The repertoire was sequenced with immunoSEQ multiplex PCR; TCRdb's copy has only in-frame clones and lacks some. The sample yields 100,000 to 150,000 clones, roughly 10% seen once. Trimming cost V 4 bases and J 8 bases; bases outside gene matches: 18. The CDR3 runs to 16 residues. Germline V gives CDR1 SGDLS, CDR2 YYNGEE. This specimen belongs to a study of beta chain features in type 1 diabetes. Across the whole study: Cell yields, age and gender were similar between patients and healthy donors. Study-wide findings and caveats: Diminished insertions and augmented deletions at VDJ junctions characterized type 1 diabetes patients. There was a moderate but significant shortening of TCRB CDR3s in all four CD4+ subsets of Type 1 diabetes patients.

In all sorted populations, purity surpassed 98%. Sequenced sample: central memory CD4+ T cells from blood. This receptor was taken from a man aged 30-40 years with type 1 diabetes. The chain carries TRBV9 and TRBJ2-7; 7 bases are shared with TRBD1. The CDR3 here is CASSPTSQGTGQQQYF. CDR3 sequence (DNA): TGTGCCAGCAGCCCGACCTCACAGGGGACGGGACAACAGCAGTACTTC.